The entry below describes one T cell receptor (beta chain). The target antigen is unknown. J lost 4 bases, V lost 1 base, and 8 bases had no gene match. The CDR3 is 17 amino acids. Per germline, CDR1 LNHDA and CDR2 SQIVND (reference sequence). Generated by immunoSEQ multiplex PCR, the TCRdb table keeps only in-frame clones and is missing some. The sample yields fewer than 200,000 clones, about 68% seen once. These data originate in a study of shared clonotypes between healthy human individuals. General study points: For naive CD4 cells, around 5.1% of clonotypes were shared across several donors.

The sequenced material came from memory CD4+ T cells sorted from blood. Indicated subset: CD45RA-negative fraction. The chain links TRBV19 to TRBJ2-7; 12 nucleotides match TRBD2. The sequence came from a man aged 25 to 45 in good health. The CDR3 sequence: CASSIGAWTSGTYEQYF. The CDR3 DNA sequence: TGTGCCAGTAGTATAGGGGCGTGGACTAGCGGGACATACGAGCAGTACTTC.